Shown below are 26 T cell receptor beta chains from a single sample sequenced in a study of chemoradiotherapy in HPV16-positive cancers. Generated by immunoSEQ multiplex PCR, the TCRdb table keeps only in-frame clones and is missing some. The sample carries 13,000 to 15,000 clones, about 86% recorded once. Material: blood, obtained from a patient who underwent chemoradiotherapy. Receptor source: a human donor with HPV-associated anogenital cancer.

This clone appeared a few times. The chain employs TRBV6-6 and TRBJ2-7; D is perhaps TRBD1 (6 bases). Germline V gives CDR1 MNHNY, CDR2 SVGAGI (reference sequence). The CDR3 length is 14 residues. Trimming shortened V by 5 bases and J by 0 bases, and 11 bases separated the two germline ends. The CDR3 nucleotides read TGTGCCAGCAGTCTCCGGGACACCTCCTACGAGCAGTACTTC. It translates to CASSLRDTSYEQYF.

The CDR3 spells CASSPPNRGTINYGYTF. CDR3 sequence (DNA): TGTGCCAGCTCACCACCAAACAGGGGCACTATTAACTATGGCTACACCTTC. The J gene is TRBJ1-2, the V gene TRBV18; 7 bases agree with TRBD1. Trimming cost V 0 bases and J 1 base; bases outside gene matches: 8. The V gene's germline CDR1 is KGHSH and CDR2 LQKENI. The CDR3 is 17 amino acids.

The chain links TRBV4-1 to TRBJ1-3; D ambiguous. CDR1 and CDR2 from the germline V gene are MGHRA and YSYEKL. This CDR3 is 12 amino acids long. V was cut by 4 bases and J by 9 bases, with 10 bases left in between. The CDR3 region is CASSPSGGTIYF. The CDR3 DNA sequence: TGCGCCAGCAGCCCCTCAGGCGGCACCATATATTTT.

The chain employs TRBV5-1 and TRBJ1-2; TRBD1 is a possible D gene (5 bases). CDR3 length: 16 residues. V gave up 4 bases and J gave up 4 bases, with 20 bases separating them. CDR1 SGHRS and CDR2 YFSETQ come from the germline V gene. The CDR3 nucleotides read TGCGCCAGCAGCCCGGACGGGACCTCACCGGCCTATGGCTACACCTTC. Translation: CASSPDGTSPAYGYTF.

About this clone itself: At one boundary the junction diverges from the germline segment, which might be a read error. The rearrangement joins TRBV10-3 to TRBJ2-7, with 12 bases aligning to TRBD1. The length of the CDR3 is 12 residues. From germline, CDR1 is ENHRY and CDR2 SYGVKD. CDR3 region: CAISETGDRGHF. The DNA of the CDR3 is TGTGCCATCAGTGAAACCGGGGACAGGGGGCACTTC.

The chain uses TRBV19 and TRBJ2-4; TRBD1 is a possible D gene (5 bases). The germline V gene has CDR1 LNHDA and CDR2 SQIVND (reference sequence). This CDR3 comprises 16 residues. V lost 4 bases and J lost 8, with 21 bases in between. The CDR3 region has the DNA TGTGCCAGTAGTACCGTCCACCTCAGGGTAAGGGACATTCAGTACTTC. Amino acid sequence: CASSTVHLRVRDIQYF.

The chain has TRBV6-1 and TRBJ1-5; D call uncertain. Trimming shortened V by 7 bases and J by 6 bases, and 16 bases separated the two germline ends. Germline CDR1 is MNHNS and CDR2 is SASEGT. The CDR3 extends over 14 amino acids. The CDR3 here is CASTPSQEGQPQHF. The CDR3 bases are TGTGCCAGCACACCGTCCCAGGAGGGTCAGCCCCAGCATTTT.

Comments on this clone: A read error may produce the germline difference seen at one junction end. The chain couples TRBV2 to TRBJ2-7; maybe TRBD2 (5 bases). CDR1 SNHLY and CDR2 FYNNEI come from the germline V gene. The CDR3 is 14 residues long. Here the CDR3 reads CASREERRSYEQYF. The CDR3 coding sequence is TGTGCCAGCAGGGAAGAGCGGCGATCCTACGAGCAGTACTTC.

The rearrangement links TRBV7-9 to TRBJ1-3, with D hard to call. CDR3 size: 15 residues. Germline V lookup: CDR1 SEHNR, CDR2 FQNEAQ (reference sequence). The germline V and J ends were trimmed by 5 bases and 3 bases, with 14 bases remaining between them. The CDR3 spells CASSPTSSLGNTIYF. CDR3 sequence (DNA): TGTGCCAGCAGCCCGACTTCGTCGCTTGGAAACACCATATATTTT.

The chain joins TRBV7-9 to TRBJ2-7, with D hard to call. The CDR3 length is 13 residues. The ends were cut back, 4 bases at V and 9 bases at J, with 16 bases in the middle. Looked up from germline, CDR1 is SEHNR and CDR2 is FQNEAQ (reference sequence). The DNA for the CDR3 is TGTGCCAGCAGCTCGGCCAATCGTCCTTGGCAGTACTTC. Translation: CASSSANRPWQYF.

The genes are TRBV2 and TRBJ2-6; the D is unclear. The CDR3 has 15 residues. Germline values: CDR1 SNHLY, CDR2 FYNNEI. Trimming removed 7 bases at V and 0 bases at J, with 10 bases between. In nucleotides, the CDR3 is TGTGCCAGCATCCACCAGGACTCTGGGGCCAACGTCCTGACTTTC. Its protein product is CASIHQDSGANVLTF.

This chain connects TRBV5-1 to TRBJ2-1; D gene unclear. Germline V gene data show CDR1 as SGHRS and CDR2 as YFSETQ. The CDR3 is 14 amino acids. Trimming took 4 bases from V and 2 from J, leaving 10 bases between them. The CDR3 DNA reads TGCGCCAGCAGCCTTGACAAGGCCTACAATGAGCAGTTCTTC. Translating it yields CASSLDKAYNEQFF.

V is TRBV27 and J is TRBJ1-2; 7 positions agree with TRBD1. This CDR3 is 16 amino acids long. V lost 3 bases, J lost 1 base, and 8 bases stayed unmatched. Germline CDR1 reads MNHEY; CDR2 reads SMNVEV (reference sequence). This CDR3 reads CASSLGQPGGNYGYTF. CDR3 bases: TGTGCCAGCAGTTTGGGACAGCCGGGAGGTAACTATGGCTACACCTTC.

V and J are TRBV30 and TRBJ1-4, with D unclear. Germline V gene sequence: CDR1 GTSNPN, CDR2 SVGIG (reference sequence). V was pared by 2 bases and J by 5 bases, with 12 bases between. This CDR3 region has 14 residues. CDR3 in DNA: TGTGCCTGGAGTCGTTCGAGTCGGAATGAAAAACTGTTTTTT. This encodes CAWSRSSRNEKLFF.

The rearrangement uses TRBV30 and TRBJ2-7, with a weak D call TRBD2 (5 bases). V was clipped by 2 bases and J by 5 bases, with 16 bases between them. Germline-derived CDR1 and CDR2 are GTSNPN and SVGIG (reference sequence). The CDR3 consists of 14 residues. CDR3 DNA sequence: TGTGCCTGGAGTACCGGCGGGCGTATGGACGAGCAGTACTTC. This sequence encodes CAWSTGGRMDEQYF.

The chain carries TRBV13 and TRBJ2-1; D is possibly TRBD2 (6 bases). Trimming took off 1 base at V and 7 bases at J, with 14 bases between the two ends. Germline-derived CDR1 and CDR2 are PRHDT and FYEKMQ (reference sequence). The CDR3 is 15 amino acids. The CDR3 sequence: CASSLAGVAMNEQFF. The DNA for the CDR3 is TGTGCCAGCAGCTTAGCGGGAGTGGCGATGAATGAGCAGTTCTTC.

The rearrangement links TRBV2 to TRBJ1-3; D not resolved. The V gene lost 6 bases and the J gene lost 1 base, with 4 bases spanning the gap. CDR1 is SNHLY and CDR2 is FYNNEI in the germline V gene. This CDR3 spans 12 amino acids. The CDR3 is CASRGSGNTIYF. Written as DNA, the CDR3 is TGTGCCAGCAGGGGTTCTGGAAACACCATATATTTT.

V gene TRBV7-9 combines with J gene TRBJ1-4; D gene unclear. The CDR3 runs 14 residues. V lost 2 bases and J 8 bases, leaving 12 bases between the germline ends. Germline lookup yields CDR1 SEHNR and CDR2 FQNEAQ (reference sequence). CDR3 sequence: CASSLREGGEKLFF. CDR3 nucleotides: TGTGCCAGCAGCTTACGAGAGGGAGGCGAAAAACTGTTTTTT.

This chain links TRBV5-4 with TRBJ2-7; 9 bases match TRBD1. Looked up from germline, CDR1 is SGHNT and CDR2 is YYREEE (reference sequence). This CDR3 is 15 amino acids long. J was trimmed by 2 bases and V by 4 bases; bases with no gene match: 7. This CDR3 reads CASSHGTGNTYEQYF. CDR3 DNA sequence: TGTGCCAGCAGCCACGGGACAGGGAACACCTACGAGCAGTACTTC.

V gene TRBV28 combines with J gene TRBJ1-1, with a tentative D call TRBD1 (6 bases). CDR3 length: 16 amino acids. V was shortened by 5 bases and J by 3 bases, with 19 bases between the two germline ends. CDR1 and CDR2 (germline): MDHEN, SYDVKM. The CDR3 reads CASSASGEGLYTEAFF. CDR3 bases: TGTGCCAGCAGTGCCTCAGGGGAGGGATTGTACACTGAAGCTTTCTTT.

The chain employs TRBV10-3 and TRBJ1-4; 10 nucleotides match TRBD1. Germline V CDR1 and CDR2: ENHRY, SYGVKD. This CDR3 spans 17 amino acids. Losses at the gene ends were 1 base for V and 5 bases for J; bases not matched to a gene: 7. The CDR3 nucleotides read TGTGCCATCAGTGAGTTTTTGCCGGGACAGGGGAATGAAAAACTGTTTTTT. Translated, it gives CAISEFLPGQGNEKLFF.

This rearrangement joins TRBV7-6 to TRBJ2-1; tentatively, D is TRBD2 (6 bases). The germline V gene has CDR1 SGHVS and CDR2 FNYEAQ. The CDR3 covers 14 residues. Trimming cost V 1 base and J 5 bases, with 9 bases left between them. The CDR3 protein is CASSLDGGNNEQFF. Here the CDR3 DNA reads TGTGCCAGCAGCTTAGATGGAGGGAACAATGAGCAGTTCTTC. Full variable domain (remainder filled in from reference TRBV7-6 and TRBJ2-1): GAGVSQSPRYKVTKRGQDVALRCDPISGHVSLYWYRQALGQGPEFLTYFNYEAQQDKSGLPNDRFSAERPEGSISTLTIQRTEQRDSAMYRCASSLDGGNNEQFFGPGTRLTVL.

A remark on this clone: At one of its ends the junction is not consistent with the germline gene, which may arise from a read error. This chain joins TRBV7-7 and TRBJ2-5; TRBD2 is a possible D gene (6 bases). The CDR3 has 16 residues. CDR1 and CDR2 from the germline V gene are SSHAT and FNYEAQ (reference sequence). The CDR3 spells CASSPGVAPRSETQYF. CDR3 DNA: TGTGCTAGCAGCCCGGGGGTAGCGCCCCGGTCGGAGACCCAGTACTTC. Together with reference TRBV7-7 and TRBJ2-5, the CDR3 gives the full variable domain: GAGVSQSPRYKVTKRGQDVTLRCDPISSHATLYWYQQALGQGPEFLTYFNYEAQPDKSGLPSDRFSAERPEGSISTLTIQRTEQRDSAMYRCASSPGVAPRSETQYFGPGTRLLVL.

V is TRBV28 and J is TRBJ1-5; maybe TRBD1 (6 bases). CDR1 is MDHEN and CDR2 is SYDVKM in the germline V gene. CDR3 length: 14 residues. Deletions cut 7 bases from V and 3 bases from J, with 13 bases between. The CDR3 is CASKVRGYNQPQHF. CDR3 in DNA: TGTGCCAGCAAGGTCAGGGGTTACAATCAGCCCCAGCATTTT.

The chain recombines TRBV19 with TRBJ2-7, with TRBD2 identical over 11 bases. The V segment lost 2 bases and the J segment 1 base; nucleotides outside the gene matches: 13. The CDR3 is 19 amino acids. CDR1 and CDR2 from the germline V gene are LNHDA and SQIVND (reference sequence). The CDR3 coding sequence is TGTGCCAGTAGTATAAACCGTTCTAGCGGGAGGTGGCGTTCCTACGAGCAGTACTTC. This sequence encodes CASSINRSSGRWRSYEQYF.

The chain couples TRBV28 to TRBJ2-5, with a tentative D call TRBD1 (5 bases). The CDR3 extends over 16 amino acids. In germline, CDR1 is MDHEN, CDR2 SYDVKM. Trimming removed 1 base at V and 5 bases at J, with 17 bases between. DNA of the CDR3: TGTGCCAGCAGTTTATCTGCAGGGCTAGGTGATGAGACCCAGTACTTC. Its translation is CASSLSAGLGDETQYF.